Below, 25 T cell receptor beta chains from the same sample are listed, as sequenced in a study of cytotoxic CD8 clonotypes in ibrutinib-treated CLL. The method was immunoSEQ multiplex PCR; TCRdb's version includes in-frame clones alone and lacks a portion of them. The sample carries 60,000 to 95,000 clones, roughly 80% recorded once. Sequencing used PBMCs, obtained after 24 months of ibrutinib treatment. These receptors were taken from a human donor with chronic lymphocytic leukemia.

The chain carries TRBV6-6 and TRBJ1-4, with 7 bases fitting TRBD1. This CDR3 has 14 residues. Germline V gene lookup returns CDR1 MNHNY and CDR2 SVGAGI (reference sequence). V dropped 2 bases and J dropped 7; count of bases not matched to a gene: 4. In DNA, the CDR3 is TGTGCCAGCAGTTACGGGGGGACAGTTGAAAAACTGTTTTTT. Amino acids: CASSYGGTVEKLFF.

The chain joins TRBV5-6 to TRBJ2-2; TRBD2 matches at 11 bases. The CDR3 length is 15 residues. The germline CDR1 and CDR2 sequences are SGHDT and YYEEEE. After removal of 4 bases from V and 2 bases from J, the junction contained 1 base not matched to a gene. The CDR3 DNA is TGTGCCAGCAGCCTAGCGGGAGGCAACACCGGGGAGCTGTTTTTT. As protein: CASSLAGGNTGELFF. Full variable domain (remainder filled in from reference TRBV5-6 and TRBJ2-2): DAGVTQSPTHLIKTRGQQVTLRCSPKSGHDTVSWYQQALGQGPQFIFQYYEEEERQRGNFPDRFSGHQFPNYSSELNVNALLLGDSALYLCASSLAGGNTGELFFGEGSRLTVL.

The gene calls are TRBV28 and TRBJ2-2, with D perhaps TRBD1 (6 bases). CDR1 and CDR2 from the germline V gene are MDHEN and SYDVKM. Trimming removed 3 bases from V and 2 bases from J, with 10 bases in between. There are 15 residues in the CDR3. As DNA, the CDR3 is TGTGCCAGCAGTTTGGGCAGGGGTAACACCGGGGAGCTGTTTTTT. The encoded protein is CASSLGRGNTGELFF.

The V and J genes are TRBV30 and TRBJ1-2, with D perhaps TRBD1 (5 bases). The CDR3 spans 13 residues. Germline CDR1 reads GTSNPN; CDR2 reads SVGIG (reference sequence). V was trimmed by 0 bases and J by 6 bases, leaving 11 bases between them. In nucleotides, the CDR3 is TGTGCCTGGAGTGTACAGGCTGCTGATGGCTACACCTTC. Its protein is CAWSVQAADGYTF.

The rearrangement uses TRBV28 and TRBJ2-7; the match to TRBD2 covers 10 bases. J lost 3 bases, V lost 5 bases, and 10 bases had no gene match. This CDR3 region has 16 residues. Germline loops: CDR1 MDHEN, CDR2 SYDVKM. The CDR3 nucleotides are TGTGCCAGCAGTAGTCAAGGGCTAGCGGGAGTCTACGAGCAGTACTTC. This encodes CASSSQGLAGVYEQYF.

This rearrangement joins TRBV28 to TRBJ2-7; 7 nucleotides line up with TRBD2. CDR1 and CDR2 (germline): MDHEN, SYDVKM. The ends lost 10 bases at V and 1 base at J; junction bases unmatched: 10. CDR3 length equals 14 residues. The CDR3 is CATSHGTKSYEQYF. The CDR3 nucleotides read TGTGCCACCTCTCACGGGACTAAGTCCTACGAGCAGTACTTC. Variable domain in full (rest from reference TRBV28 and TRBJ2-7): DVKVTQSSRYLVKRTGEKVFLECVQDMDHENMFWYRQDPGLGLRLIYFSYDVKMKEKGDIPEGYSVSREKKERFSLILESASTNQTSMYLCATSHGTKSYEQYFGPGTRLTVT.

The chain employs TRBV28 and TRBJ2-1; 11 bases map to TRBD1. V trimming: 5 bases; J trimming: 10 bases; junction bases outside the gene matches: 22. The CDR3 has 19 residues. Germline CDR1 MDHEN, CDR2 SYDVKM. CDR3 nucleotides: TGTGCCAGCAGTCCCTGGACAGGGGGCAGGCGGGAGACCCGGGAAGAGCAGTTCTTC. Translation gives CASSPWTGGRRETREEQFF.

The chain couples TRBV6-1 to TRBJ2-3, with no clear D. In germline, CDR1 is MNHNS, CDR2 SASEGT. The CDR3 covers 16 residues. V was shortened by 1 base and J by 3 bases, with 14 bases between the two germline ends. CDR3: CASSEEVDPWTDTQYF. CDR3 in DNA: TGTGCCAGCAGTGAAGAAGTAGATCCCTGGACAGATACGCAGTATTTT.

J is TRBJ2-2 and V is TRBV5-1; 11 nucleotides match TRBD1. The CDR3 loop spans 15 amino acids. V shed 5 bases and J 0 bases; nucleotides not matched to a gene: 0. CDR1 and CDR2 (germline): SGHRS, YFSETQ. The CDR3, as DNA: TGCGCCAGCAGGGGACAGGGGGCGAACACCGGGGAGCTGTTTTTT. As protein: CASRGQGANTGELFF.

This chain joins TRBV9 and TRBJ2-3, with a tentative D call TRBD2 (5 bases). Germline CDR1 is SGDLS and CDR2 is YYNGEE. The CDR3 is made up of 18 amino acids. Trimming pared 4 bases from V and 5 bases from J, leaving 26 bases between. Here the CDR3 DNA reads TGTGCCAGCAGCACTCGACTGAGCGGCCCTCGGGATGGAGATACGCAGTATTTT. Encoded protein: CASSTRLSGPRDGDTQYF.

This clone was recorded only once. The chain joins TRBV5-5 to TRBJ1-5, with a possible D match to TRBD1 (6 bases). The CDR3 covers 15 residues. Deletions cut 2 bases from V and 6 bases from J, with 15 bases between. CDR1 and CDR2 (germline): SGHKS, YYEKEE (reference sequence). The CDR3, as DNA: TGTGCCAGCAGCTTTTCAGGGGCTCTTTTTCAGCCCCAGCATTTT. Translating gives CASSFSGALFQPQHF.

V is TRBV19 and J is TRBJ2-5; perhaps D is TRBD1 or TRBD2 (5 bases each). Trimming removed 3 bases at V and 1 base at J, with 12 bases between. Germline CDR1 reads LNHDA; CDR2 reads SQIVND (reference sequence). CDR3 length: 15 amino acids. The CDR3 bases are TGTGCCAGTAGTATCTACATGGGGGTCCAAGAGACCCAGTACTTC. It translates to CASSIYMGVQETQYF.

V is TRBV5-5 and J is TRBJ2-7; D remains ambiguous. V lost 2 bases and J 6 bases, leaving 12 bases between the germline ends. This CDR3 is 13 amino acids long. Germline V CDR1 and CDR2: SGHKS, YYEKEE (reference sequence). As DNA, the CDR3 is TGTGCCAGCAGCTTCACCCTAGTATCCGAGCAGTACTTC. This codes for CASSFTLVSEQYF.

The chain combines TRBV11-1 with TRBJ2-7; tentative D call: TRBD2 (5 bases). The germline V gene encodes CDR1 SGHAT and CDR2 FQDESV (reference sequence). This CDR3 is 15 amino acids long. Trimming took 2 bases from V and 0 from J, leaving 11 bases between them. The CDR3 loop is CASSLSTGNSYEQYF. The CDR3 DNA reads TGTGCCAGCAGCTTATCAACGGGAAACTCCTACGAGCAGTACTTC. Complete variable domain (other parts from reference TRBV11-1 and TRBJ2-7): EAEVAQSPRYKITEKSQAVAFWCDPISGHATLYWYRQILGQGPELLVQFQDESVVDDSQLPKDRFSAERLKGVDSTLKIQPAELGDSAMYLCASSLSTGNSYEQYFGPGTRLTVT.

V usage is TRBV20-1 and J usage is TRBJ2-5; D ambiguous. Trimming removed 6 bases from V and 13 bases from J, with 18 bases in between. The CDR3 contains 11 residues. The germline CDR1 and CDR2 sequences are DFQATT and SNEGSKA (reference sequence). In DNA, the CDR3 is TGCAGTGCCATATCACGGTTCCGTAGGTACTTC. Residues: CSAISRFRRYF.

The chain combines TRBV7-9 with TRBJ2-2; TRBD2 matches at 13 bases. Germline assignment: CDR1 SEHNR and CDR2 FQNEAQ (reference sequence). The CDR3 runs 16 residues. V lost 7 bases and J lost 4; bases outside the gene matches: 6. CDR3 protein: CASTGLAGDPTGELFF. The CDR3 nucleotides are TGTGCCAGCACTGGACTAGCGGGAGATCCCACCGGGGAGCTGTTTTTT.

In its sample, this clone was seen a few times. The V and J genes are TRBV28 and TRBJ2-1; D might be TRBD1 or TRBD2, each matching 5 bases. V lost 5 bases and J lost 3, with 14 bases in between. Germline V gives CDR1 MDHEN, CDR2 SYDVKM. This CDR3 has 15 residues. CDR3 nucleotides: TGTGCCAGCAGTAAGGGCCGGGACCGCTACAATGAGCAGTTCTTC. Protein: CASSKGRDRYNEQFF.

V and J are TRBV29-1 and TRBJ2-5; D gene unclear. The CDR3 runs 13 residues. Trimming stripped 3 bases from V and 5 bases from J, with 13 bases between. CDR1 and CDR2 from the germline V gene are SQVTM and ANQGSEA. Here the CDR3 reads CSVEFGLWETQYF. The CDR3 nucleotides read TGCAGCGTTGAGTTCGGATTGTGGGAGACCCAGTACTTC.

CDR3 DNA: TGTGCCAGCAGCACCCAACAGGGGGCATACACCATATATTTT. This encodes CASSTQQGAYTIYF. The chain couples TRBV7-9 to TRBJ1-3, with 9 bases matching TRBD1. Germline loops: CDR1 SEHNR, CDR2 FQNEAQ (reference sequence). This CDR3 region has 14 residues. The junction had 7 bases not matched to a gene; V was cut back by 5 bases and J by 8 bases.

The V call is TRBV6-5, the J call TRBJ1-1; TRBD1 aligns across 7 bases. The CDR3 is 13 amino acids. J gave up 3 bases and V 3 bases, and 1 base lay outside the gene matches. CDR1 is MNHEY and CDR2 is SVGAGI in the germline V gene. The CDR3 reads CASSYTGDTEAFF. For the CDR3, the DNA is TGTGCCAGCAGTTATACAGGGGACACTGAAGCTTTCTTT.

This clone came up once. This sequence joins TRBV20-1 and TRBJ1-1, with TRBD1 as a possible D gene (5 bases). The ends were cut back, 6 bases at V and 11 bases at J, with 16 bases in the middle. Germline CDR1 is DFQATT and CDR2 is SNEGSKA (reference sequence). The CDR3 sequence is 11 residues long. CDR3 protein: CSAEGSSRAFF. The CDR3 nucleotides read TGCAGTGCGGAGGGGAGTAGTCGGGCTTTCTTT.

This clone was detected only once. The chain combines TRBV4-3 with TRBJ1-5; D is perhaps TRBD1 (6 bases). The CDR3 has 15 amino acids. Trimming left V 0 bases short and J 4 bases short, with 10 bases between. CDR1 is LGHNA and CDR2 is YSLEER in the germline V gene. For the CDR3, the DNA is TGCGCCAGCAGCCAAGACAGGGGTTTTAATCAGCCCCAGCATTTT. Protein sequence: CASSQDRGFNQPQHF.

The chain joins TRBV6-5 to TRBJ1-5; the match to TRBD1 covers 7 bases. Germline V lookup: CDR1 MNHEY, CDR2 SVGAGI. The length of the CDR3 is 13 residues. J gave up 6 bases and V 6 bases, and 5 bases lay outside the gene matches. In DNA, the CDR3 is TGTGCCAGCAGCCGACAGGGCGGTCAGCCCCAGCATTTT. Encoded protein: CASSRQGGQPQHF.

The DNA of the CDR3 is TGTGCCAGCAGCTTGTTTACCCGCAGGGCCAACGTCCTGACTTTC. Protein product: CASSLFTRRANVLTF. The chain uses TRBV5-6 and TRBJ2-6; D ambiguous. CDR3 length equals 15 residues. The V gene lost 1 base and the J gene lost 5 bases, with 10 bases spanning the gap. Per the germline V gene, CDR1 is SGHDT and CDR2 is YYEEEE.

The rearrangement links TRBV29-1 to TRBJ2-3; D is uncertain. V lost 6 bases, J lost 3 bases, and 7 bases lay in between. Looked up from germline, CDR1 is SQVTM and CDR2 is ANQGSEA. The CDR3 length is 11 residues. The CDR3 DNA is TGCAGCGTCGAGCGTACAGATACGCAGTATTTT. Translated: CSVERTDTQYF.